The 20 T cell receptor beta chains in this list originate from one sample, sequenced in a study of T cells in tumors after PD-1 blockade. The repertoire was sequenced with immunoSEQ multiplex PCR; TCRdb's copy has only in-frame clones and lacks some. The sample has 45,000 to 60,000 clones, around 85% seen once. Sequences were derived from PBMCs, sampled before anti-PD-1 treatment. The receptors originated from a human donor with basal cell carcinoma.

This clone has more than one count but fewer than ten. The chain combines TRBV2 with TRBJ1-6; 9 positions agree with TRBD1. CDR1 SNHLY and CDR2 FYNNEI come from the germline V gene. The CDR3 is 16 amino acids. The junction had 11 bases not matched to a gene; V was cut back by 8 bases and J by 6 bases. DNA for the CDR3: TGTGCCAGCGCCAAACACGGGGGACAGGGTAATTCACCCCTCCACTTT. Its translation: CASAKHGGQGNSPLHF.

The rearrangement links TRBV10-1 to TRBJ1-1; D remains ambiguous. The germline V gene encodes CDR1 WNHNN and CDR2 SYGVQD (reference sequence). This CDR3 has 16 amino acids. V shed 0 bases and J shed 1 base, with 12 bases lying between them. The CDR3 DNA reads as TGCGCCAGCAGTGAGTCGAGGGAGCTGAAGAACACTGAAGCTTTCTTT. Its translation is CASSESRELKNTEAFF.

The J gene is TRBJ2-7, the V gene TRBV5-1; D unclear. This CDR3 has 15 residues. CDR1 is SGHRS and CDR2 is YFSETQ in the germline V gene. Between the trimmed V and J ends, which lost 2 bases and 0 bases, there was a span of 12 bases. In DNA, the CDR3 is TGCGCCAGCAGCTTCAAGGATTACGGCTCCTACGAGCAGTACTTC. Amino acid sequence: CASSFKDYGSYEQYF.

This clone is medium-sized (0.01 to 0.1%) by share. The chain joins TRBV2 to TRBJ1-1; D not resolved. This CDR3 has 14 amino acids. Between the trimmed V and J ends, which lost 6 bases and 0 bases, there was a span of 11 bases. Germline CDR1 SNHLY, CDR2 FYNNEI. CDR3 protein: CASRVDTLNTEAFF. The CDR3, as DNA: TGTGCCAGCAGAGTAGACACCTTGAACACTGAAGCTTTCTTT.

The V gene is TRBV5-1, the J gene TRBJ1-2, with D possibly being TRBD1 (6 bases). This CDR3 has 13 residues. The germline V and J ends were trimmed by 0 bases and 7 bases, with 10 bases remaining between them. Germline assignment: CDR1 SGHRS and CDR2 YFSETQ. CDR3 coding DNA: TGCGCCAGCAGCTTGGACAGGGTGGGTGGCTACACCTTC. It encodes CASSLDRVGGYTF. Combining the CDR3 with reference TRBV5-1 and TRBJ1-2 gives the whole variable domain KAGVTQTPRYLIKTRGQQVTLSCSPISGHRSVSWYQQTPGQGLQFLFEYFSETQRNKGNFPGRFSGRQFSNSRSEMNVSTLELGDSALYLCASSLDRVGGYTFGSGTRLTVV.

The chain recombines TRBV10-1 with TRBJ1-1; D call uncertain. Trimming removed 3 bases from V and 3 bases from J, with 8 bases in between. Germline V gene sequence: CDR1 WNHNN, CDR2 SYGVQD (reference sequence). The CDR3 loop spans 13 amino acids. CDR3 coding DNA: TGCGCCAGCAGTGACCCGAGTTACACTGAAGCTTTCTTT. It codes for CASSDPSYTEAFF.

The V and J genes are TRBV2 and TRBJ2-1, with D perhaps matching TRBD1 or TRBD2 (5 bases each). The germline V and J ends were trimmed by 3 bases and 4 bases, with 10 bases remaining between them. Germline V lookup: CDR1 SNHLY, CDR2 FYNNEI. This CDR3 is 14 amino acids long. In nucleotides, the CDR3 is TGTGCCAGCAGTGACAGGGAGTCATACAATGAGCAGTTCTTC. Protein sequence: CASSDRESYNEQFF.

CDR3 residues: CASGRVTGELFF. The CDR3 DNA reads as TGTGCCAGCGGCAGGGTCACCGGGGAGCTGTTTTTT. The V and J genes are TRBV6-5 and TRBJ2-2; perhaps TRBD1 as D (5 bases). The CDR3 has 12 amino acids. Germline V gene data show CDR1 as MNHEY and CDR2 as SVGAGI. Trimming pared 8 bases from V and 4 bases from J, leaving 8 bases between.

The chain recombines TRBV21-1 with TRBJ1-2; the DNA was not compared with TRBD1, the D call given in the table. TRBV21-1 is assigned pseudogene status. The CDR3 covers 17 residues. The CDR3 reads CASSPLQGDRGNYGYTF. The CDR3, as DNA: TGTGCCAGCTCCCCATTACAGGGCGATCGGGGCAACTATGGCTACACCTTC.

This clone was counted a few times. The chain is built from TRBV28 and TRBJ2-1; 10 nucleotides align to TRBD2. The J segment lost 6 bases and the V segment lost 5 bases, leaving 7 bases of the junction unmatched. CDR1 is MDHEN, CDR2 SYDVKM, per germline. The CDR3 spans 15 residues. Written as DNA, the CDR3 is TGTGCCAGCAGTAGAGCGGGGGGGCATTTCAATGAGCAGTTCTTC. It is translated as CASSRAGGHFNEQFF.

The rearrangement uses TRBV15 and TRBJ2-1; perhaps TRBD2 as D (6 bases). Deletions cut 0 bases from V and 5 bases from J, with 8 bases between. Germline loops: CDR1 LNHNV, CDR2 YYDKDF (reference sequence). The CDR3 has 14 amino acids. CDR3 in DNA: TGTGCCACCAGCAGAGATCGGGGGAACAATGAGCAGTTCTTC. Amino acid sequence: CATSRDRGNNEQFF.

The chain joins TRBV27 to TRBJ2-3; TRBD2 matches at 7 bases. The CDR3 consists of 15 residues. The germline gives CDR1 MNHEY, CDR2 SMNVEV (reference sequence). V was clipped by 2 bases and J by 1 base; unmatched bases: 3. The CDR3 DNA is TGTGCCAGCAGTTTAATCGCGGGGGGCACAGATACGCAGTATTTT. Residues: CASSLIAGGTDTQYF.

This clone was picked up one time. This rearrangement joins TRBV30 to TRBJ2-3, with 13 bases identical to TRBD2. Germline V gene data show CDR1 as GTSNPN and CDR2 as SVGIG (reference sequence). The CDR3 has 16 residues. V trimming: 3 bases; J trimming: 6 bases; junction bases outside the gene matches: 9. For the CDR3, the DNA is TGTGCCTGGAGCCGAGGGACTAGCGGGGCGGAGGATACGCAGTATTTT. Translated, it gives CAWSRGTSGAEDTQYF.

J is TRBJ2-5 and V is TRBV7-7; the match to TRBD2 covers 10 bases. The CDR3 is 15 amino acids. Trimming at V came to 3 bases and at J to 3 bases, leaving 4 bases not matched to a gene. Germline CDR1 is SSHAT and CDR2 is FNYEAQ (reference sequence). The CDR3 here is CASSFSGGLEETQYF. The CDR3 DNA sequence: TGTGCCAGCAGCTTTAGCGGGGGGTTAGAAGAGACCCAGTACTTC.

The genes are TRBV5-1 and TRBJ2-1, with TRBD1 as a possible D gene (5 bases). From germline, CDR1 is SGHRS and CDR2 YFSETQ. Trimming took 4 bases from V and 4 from J, leaving 12 bases between them. The CDR3 is made up of 14 amino acids. The CDR3 loop reads CASSIQQDYNEQFF. In DNA form, the CDR3 reads TGCGCCAGCAGCATCCAACAGGATTACAATGAGCAGTTCTTC.

This rearrangement joins TRBV2 to TRBJ2-7, with D hard to call. Trimming removed 5 bases from V and 2 bases from J, with 7 bases in between. The CDR3 runs 12 residues. In germline, CDR1 is SNHLY, CDR2 FYNNEI. In DNA, the CDR3 is TGTGCCAGCAGTATCGGGCCCTACGAGCAGTACTTC. Translating it yields CASSIGPYEQYF.

This chain links TRBV20-1 with TRBJ2-3, with 9 bases identical to TRBD2. V dropped 3 bases and J dropped 0; count of bases not matched to a gene: 10. Germline CDR1 reads DFQATT; CDR2 reads SNEGSKA (reference sequence). The CDR3 is 17 residues long. For the CDR3, the DNA is TGCAGTGCTAGTACAGCGGGGGGCCACACTAGCACAGATACGCAGTATTTT. The encoded protein is CSASTAGGHTSTDTQYF.

This clone is a singleton in its sample. This chain links TRBV12-1 with TRBJ2-5; no DNA check was done on the table's D call, TRBD2. TRBV12-1 is classified as a pseudogene. The CDR3 is 16 amino acids. In DNA, the CDR3 is TGTGCCAGCAGCTTTAGTCTCCTAGCGGGGGGGAGGACCCAGTACTTC. It encodes CASSFSLLAGGRTQYF.

The rearrangement joins TRBV5-1 to TRBJ2-7, with TRBD1 matching over 8 bases. J gave up 6 bases and V 4 bases, and 6 bases lay outside the gene matches. The CDR3 is made up of 13 amino acids. The germline V gene has CDR1 SGHRS and CDR2 YFSETQ. This CDR3 is CASSERTGSEQYF. CDR3 nucleotide sequence: TGCGCCAGCAGCGAACGGACAGGGAGCGAGCAGTACTTC.

The chain is built from TRBV5-4 and TRBJ1-1, with D unresolved. The CDR3 contains 16 residues. Germline CDR1 SGHNT, CDR2 YYREEE (reference sequence). The V and J ends lost 4 bases and 0 bases respectively, with 16 bases between them. DNA of the CDR3: TGTGCCAGCAGCCCCCGGGGTGGAACACTGAACACTGAAGCTTTCTTT. Translated: CASSPRGGTLNTEAFF. The full variable domain, with the rest looked up from reference TRBV5-4 and TRBJ1-1, is ETGVTQSPTHLIKTRGQQVTLRCSSQSGHNTVSWYQQALGQGPQFIFQYYREEENGRGNFPPRFSGLQFPNYSSELNVNALELDDSALYLCASSPRGGTLNTEAFFGQGTRLTVV.